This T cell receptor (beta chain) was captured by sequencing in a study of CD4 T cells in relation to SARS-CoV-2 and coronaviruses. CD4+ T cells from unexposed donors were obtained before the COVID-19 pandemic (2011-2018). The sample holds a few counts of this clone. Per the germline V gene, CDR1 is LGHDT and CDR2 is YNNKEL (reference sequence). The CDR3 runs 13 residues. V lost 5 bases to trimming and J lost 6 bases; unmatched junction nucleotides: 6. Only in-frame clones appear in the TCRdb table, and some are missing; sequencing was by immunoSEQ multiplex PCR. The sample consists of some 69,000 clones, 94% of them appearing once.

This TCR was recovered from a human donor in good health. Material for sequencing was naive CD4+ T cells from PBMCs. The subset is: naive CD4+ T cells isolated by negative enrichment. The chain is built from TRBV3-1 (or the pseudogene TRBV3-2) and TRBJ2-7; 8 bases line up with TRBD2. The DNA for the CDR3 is TGTGCCAGCAGCTCACCAGCGGGAGCCGAGCAGTACTTC. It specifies CASSSPAGAEQYF.